This T cell receptor beta chain was observed in a study of blood T cell repertoires in COVID-19. Here immunoSEQ multiplex PCR was the method, and the copy in TCRdb shows in-frame clones only, minus some. The sample lists 12,000 to 15,000 clones, approximately 87% seen once, with 33% in the top ten. The junction had 12 bases not matched to a gene; V was cut back by 4 bases and J by 5 bases. This CDR3 is built from 16 residues. Per the germline V gene, CDR1 is SGHTA and CDR2 is FQGNSA. The receptor was isolated from a human donor in a cohort sampled during active COVID-19. The sequencing sample was made of peripheral blood. The chain joins TRBV7-2 to TRBJ2-5, with 8 bases identical to TRBD2. The CDR3 coding sequence is TGTGCCAGCAGCTCCCTCGGGGGGGGGTTTACGGAGACCCAGTACTTC. Translated: CASSSLGGGFTETQYF.